The T cell receptor beta chain described here comes from a study of human T cells and chemical hapten exposure. Time point denoted: healthy volunteer bleed at 2 weeks. Whole blood that had not been fractionated was the source of extracted total RNA. Study processing details: The median was about 100,000 TCRs per sample, ranging about 20,000 to 690,600. TCRdb used MiXCR to reprocess the RACE reads, holding one entry per CDR3 protein. The V and J calls and clone size come from TCRdb's table, not from the authors' own analysis. The profile covers around 130,000 distinct CDR3 sequences, with about 9.4% appearing a single time and around 1.7% taken by the ten largest. The sequenced sample was whole blood. This TCR derives from a male donor in good health. Some clones in this sample may be carry-over from other donors' samples.

The CDR3 DNA reads TGTGCCAGCAGCCAAGAGGAGATTTCGGGTACCTACTATGGCTACACCTTC. Its translation: CASSQEEISGTYYGYTF. The rearrangement links TRBV4-2 to TRBJ1-2; no firm D call. The CDR3 consists of 17 residues. The V and J ends lost 0 bases and 3 bases respectively, with 17 bases between them. Germline CDR1 reads LGHNA; CDR2 reads YNFKEQ.